This passage covers 21 T cell receptor beta chains from one sample sequenced in a study of PD-1 blockade in classical Hodgkin lymphoma. Repertoires were generated with immunoSEQ multiplex PCR, while TCRdb's copy carries only in-frame clones and drops some. Seen here are approximately 45,000 clones, approximately 90% observed once, and the top ten hold about 5.3%. Sample time point: newly diagnosed, previously untreated cHL patient sample. The sample taken for sequencing was peripheral blood mononuclear cells (PBMCs). The receptors stem from a human donor with classical Hodgkin lymphoma.

The genes are TRBV5-1 and TRBJ2-3; no reliable D call. V lost 2 bases to trimming and J lost 5 bases, with 6 bases between them. The CDR3 totals 12 residues. Germline lookup yields CDR1 SGHRS and CDR2 YFSETQ. The CDR3 DNA follows: TGCGCCAGCAGCTTATCAAAAGATACGCAGTATTTT. This gives the protein CASSLSKDTQYF.

This clone was picked up one time. The CDR3 spells CASSALTSGSAYEQYV. The CDR3 DNA is TGTGCCAGCAGCGCCTTGACTAGCGGGTCCGCCTACGAGCAGTACGTC. The rearrangement links TRBV13 to TRBJ2-7, with 10 bases identical to TRBD2. V trimming: 5 bases; J trimming: 2 bases; junction bases outside the gene matches: 9. Germline CDR1 reads PRHDT; CDR2 reads FYEKMQ (reference sequence). This CDR3 is built from 16 residues.

This chain connects TRBV25-1 to TRBJ1-2; a weak D match, TRBD1 (5 bases). The CDR3 sequence is 15 residues long. Trimming pared 3 bases from V and 7 bases from J, leaving 18 bases between. Germline values: CDR1 MGHDK, CDR2 SYGVNS. The CDR3 nucleotides read TGTGCCAGCAGTGACCAGGGAGTCAGGGTTAGTGGCTACACCTTC. Its translation is CASSDQGVRVSGYTF.

This clone was found once. This chain links TRBV15 with TRBJ1-1, with D possibly matching TRBD1 (6 bases). The V gene's germline CDR1 is LNHNV and CDR2 YYDKDF (reference sequence). With 8 bases removed from V and 0 bases from J, the gap between germline ends came to 10 bases. The CDR3 is 13 residues long. The CDR3 DNA follows: TGTGCCACCCAGGGGAGATTGAACACTGAAGCTTTCTTT. Residues: CATQGRLNTEAFF.

J is TRBJ2-3 and V is TRBV14; D is unclear. Trimming cost V 1 base and J 0 bases, with 14 bases left between them. The CDR3 consists of 17 residues. CDR1 and CDR2 from the germline V gene are SGHDN and FVKESK. The CDR3 nucleotides read TGTGCCAGCAGCCAAGGTGTCGAGACCGGGAGCACAGATACGCAGTATTTT. This codes for CASSQGVETGSTDTQYF.

This chain joins TRBV9 and TRBJ2-6; no reliable D call. The ends were cut back, 4 bases at V and 0 bases at J, with 20 bases in the middle. The CDR3 has 19 amino acids. Germline V gene lookup returns CDR1 SGDLS and CDR2 YYNGEE. The CDR3: CASSPKGLPTPSGANVLTF. Written as DNA, the CDR3 is TGTGCCAGCAGCCCCAAAGGATTACCTACGCCCTCTGGGGCCAACGTCCTGACTTTC. The full variable domain, completed using reference TRBV9 and TRBJ2-6, is DSGVTQTPKHLITATGQRVTLRCSPRSGDLSVYWYQQSLDQGLQFLIQYYNGEERAKGNILERFSAQQFPDLHSELNLSSLELGDSALYFCASSPKGLPTPSGANVLTFGAGSRLTVL.

The chain couples TRBV29-1 to TRBJ1-1; no firm D call. Per germline, CDR1 SQVTM and CDR2 ANQGSEA. Trimming took off 4 bases at V and 5 bases at J, with 8 bases between the two ends. This CDR3 is 11 amino acids long. The CDR3 region has the DNA TGCAGCGTTGTGCAGGCGACTGAAGCTTTCTTT. Its protein is CSVVQATEAFF.

This rearrangement joins TRBV9 to TRBJ2-2; possibly TRBD2 for D (6 bases). CDR1 is SGDLS and CDR2 is YYNGEE in the germline V gene. The CDR3 spans 14 residues. Trimming cost V 5 bases and J 7 bases, with 15 bases left between them. The CDR3: CASRSTSSDGELFF. CDR3 bases: TGTGCCAGCAGGTCCACTAGCTCCGACGGGGAGCTGTTTTTT.

Worth noting for this clone: The same CDR3 arises from other DNA sequences in this sample as well. V and J are TRBV9 and TRBJ2-1; D uncertain. The germline V gene encodes CDR1 SGDLS and CDR2 YYNGEE. The CDR3 is made up of 15 amino acids. Trimming removed 0 bases at V and 0 bases at J, with 7 bases between. CDR3: CASSVGTVSYNEQFF. DNA for the CDR3: TGTGCCAGCAGCGTAGGGACCGTCTCCTACAATGAGCAGTTCTTC.

The rearrangement joins TRBV5-6 to TRBJ2-7; TRBD2 agrees at 7 bases. With V trimmed by 2 bases and J by 6 bases, 2 bases remained unmatched. CDR3 size: 12 residues. Germline CDR1 is SGHDT and CDR2 is YYEEEE. CDR3 loop: CASSLGRAEQYF. The DNA of the CDR3 is TGTGCCAGCAGCTTAGGGAGGGCCGAGCAGTACTTC.

The V gene is TRBV7-2, the J gene TRBJ2-1, with 11 bases matching TRBD2. Germline V gene lookup returns CDR1 SGHTA and CDR2 FQGNSA. This CDR3 has 16 residues. V gave up 1 base and J gave up 9 bases; unmatched junction bases: 8. The CDR3 DNA sequence: TGTGCCAGCAGCTTAGTGACTAGCGGGATGGGGGGTGAGCAGTTCTTC. Its protein is CASSLVTSGMGGEQFF. The entire variable domain, with the rest obtained from reference TRBV7-2 and TRBJ2-1, is as follows: GAGVSQSPSNKVTEKGKDVELRCDPISGHTALYWYRQSLGQGLEFLIYFQGNSAPDKSGLPSDRFSAERTGGSVSTLTIQRTQQEDSAVYLCASSLVTSGMGGEQFFGPGTRLTVL.

The gene calls are TRBV6-1 and TRBJ2-6, with D uncertain. V was clipped by 2 bases and J by 10 bases, with 18 bases between them. The CDR3 length is 16 residues. Germline values: CDR1 MNHNS, CDR2 SASEGT. For the CDR3, the DNA is TGTGCCAGCAGTGAATGGCCTTGGGCGGTTACTAACGTCCTGACTTTC. This codes for CASSEWPWAVTNVLTF.

The V call is TRBV19, the J call TRBJ2-2, with 11 bases matching TRBD2. Germline loops: CDR1 LNHDA, CDR2 SQIVND (reference sequence). J lost 4 bases, V lost 7 bases, and 5 bases had no gene match. The CDR3 contains 15 residues. The CDR3 DNA reads TGTGCCAGTACCTATAGCGGGAGGGCCACCGGGGAGCTGTTTTTT. This codes for CASTYSGRATGELFF.

This clone was counted between two and nine times. This chain links TRBV19 with TRBJ1-5; 11 bases are shared with TRBD1. V was clipped by 5 bases and J by 2 bases; unmatched bases: 11. Germline CDR1 is LNHDA and CDR2 is SQIVND (reference sequence). The CDR3 is 18 residues long. The CDR3 DNA follows: TGTGCCAGTAGTCAAGGGACAGGGGGAAGGATAGGCAATCAGCCCCAGCATTTT. As protein: CASSQGTGGRIGNQPQHF.

The chain employs TRBV27 and TRBJ2-1; tentative D call: TRBD2 (5 bases). Germline V gene sequence: CDR1 MNHEY, CDR2 SMNVEV (reference sequence). The CDR3 runs 15 residues. Trimming took off 5 bases at V and 7 bases at J, with 18 bases between the two ends. CDR3 residues: CASSPGMGRPNEQFF. CDR3 DNA: TGTGCCAGCAGTCCCGGGATGGGCCGACCTAATGAGCAGTTCTTC.

This clone was detected only once. This rearrangement joins TRBV5-6 to TRBJ2-7, with 14 bases that match TRBD2. Germline V gene sequence: CDR1 SGHDT, CDR2 YYEEEE. With V trimmed by 6 bases and J by 1 base, 9 bases remained unmatched. This CDR3 is 17 amino acids long. The CDR3 is CASTQGLAGVLSYEQYF. CDR3 DNA: TGTGCCAGCACCCAGGGACTAGCGGGAGTATTGTCCTACGAGCAGTACTTC.

The rearrangement links TRBV2 to TRBJ1-3; 7 nucleotides agree with TRBD1. The germline V gene encodes CDR1 SNHLY and CDR2 FYNNEI. The CDR3 sequence is 14 residues long. V dropped 6 bases and J dropped 4; count of bases not matched to a gene: 6. This chain's CDR3 is CASRDPGQGNTIYF. CDR3 nucleotide sequence: TGTGCCAGCAGGGACCCGGGACAGGGAAACACCATATATTTT.

This chain joins TRBV5-1 and TRBJ1-1; D unclear. The CDR3 has 15 residues. With 4 bases removed from V and 1 base from J, the gap between germline ends came to 14 bases. The germline gives CDR1 SGHRS, CDR2 YFSETQ. In nucleotides, the CDR3 is TGCGCCAGCAGCCCACTTGGTTCCGGGAACACTGAAGCTTTCTTT. This encodes CASSPLGSGNTEAFF.

Of note for this clone: The same CDR3 arises from other DNA sequences in this sample as well. The CDR3 is CASSESPRGNQPQHF. CDR3 in DNA: TGTGCCAGCAGTGAATCCCCCAGGGGCAATCAGCCCCAGCATTTT. J is TRBJ1-5 and V is TRBV25-1; tentative D call: TRBD1 (5 bases). This CDR3 has 15 residues. In germline, CDR1 is MGHDK, CDR2 SYGVNS. Trimming took 1 base from V and 2 from J, leaving 9 bases between them.

CDR3 loop: CASSYYVGMRYF. The CDR3 DNA follows: TGTGCCAGCAGCTACTACGTGGGAATGAGGTATTTT. The chain employs TRBV2 and TRBJ2-3; D gene unclear. The germline V and J ends were trimmed by 6 bases and 14 bases, with 18 bases remaining between them. In germline, CDR1 is SNHLY, CDR2 FYNNEI. The CDR3 has 12 residues.

The chain uses TRBV28 and TRBJ2-4; 7 bases are shared with TRBD2. This CDR3 has 12 residues. Looked up from germline, CDR1 is MDHEN and CDR2 is SYDVKM. V trimming: 8 bases; J trimming: 8 bases; junction bases outside the gene matches: 6. The CDR3: CASRGSAYIQYF. CDR3 bases: TGTGCCAGCCGCGGGAGTGCATACATTCAGTACTTC. The variable domain in full, with the rest retrieved from reference TRBV28 and TRBJ2-4, is DVKVTQSSRYLVKRTGEKVFLECVQDMDHENMFWYRQDPGLGLRLIYFSYDVKMKEKGDIPEGYSVSREKKERFSLILESASTNQTSMYLCASRGSAYIQYFGAGTRLSVL.